This T cell receptor beta chain was documented in a study of control samples from healthy donors and cancer patients. The data were produced by immunoSEQ multiplex PCR, yet TCRdb's version contains in-frame clones alone and is incomplete. This sample has approximately 81,000 clones, with approximately 94% found just once. V dropped 2 bases and J dropped 9; count of bases not matched to a gene: 4. Germline CDR1 reads SGHNT; CDR2 reads YYREEE (reference sequence). This CDR3 is built from 14 residues. This TCR was sampled from a woman under 30 in good health. This sequence joins TRBV5-4 and TRBJ1-6; 8 positions match TRBD1. The sample comprised blood. The CDR3 region is CASSFGQGGSPLHF. The CDR3 nucleotides read TGTGCCAGCAGCTTCGGACAGGGTGGTTCACCCCTCCACTTT.